The 19 T cell receptor beta chains below come from one sample, sequenced in a study of regulatory T cells in long-lasting Graves disease. Noted time point: newly diagnosed GD, antithyroid drugs for less than 3 months. PBMCs provided the RNA from which the TCR library was made. Assembly of TCR beta libraries relied on iRepertoire HTBI primers together with Arm-PCR of CDR3 regions. Each CDR3 protein gets one entry after TCRdb re-called the multiplex PCR reads with MiXCR. The data show roughly 250,000 distinct CDR3 sequences, 15% to 20% seen once. The sample also formed part of further work on T cells in Graves' hyperthyroidism and ophthalmopathy.

Material: peripheral blood mononuclear cells (PBMCs), obtained at new diagnosis, from a patient treated with antithyroid drugs. The receptors were gathered from a woman in her thirties with Graves disease.

This clonotype has ten or more counts. This chain uses TRBV9 with TRBJ2-2; D could derive from TRBD1 or TRBD2 (5 bases each). Germline V gene lookup returns CDR1 SGDLS and CDR2 YYNGEE. V was shortened by 4 bases and J by 3 bases, with 13 bases between the two germline ends. The CDR3 runs to 15 residues. The CDR3 region is CASSPRGTYTGELFF. The CDR3 coding sequence is TGTGCCAGCAGCCCAAGAGGGACCTACACCGGGGAGCTGTTTTTT. Full variable domain (remainder filled in from reference TRBV9 and TRBJ2-2): DSGVTQTPKHLITATGQRVTLRCSPRSGDLSVYWYQQSLDQGLQFLIQYYNGEERAKGNILERFSAQQFPDLHSELNLSSLELGDSALYFCASSPRGTYTGELFFGEGSRLTVL.

The gene calls are TRBV7-2 and TRBJ2-1; 13 nucleotides match TRBD2. The V segment lost 4 bases and the J segment 1 base; nucleotides outside the gene matches: 13. CDR1 SGHTA and CDR2 FQGNSA come from the germline V gene. The CDR3 has 20 residues. The CDR3 here is CASSSRLAGGGLGSYNEQFF. The CDR3, as DNA: TGTGCCAGCAGCTCCCGACTAGCGGGGGGCGGATTAGGTTCCTACAATGAGCAGTTCTTC.

V and J are TRBV12-3 or TRBV12-4 and TRBJ2-3, with D perhaps TRBD1 or TRBD2 (5 bases each). The CDR3 extends over 17 amino acids. Trimming stripped 2 bases from V and 0 bases from J, with 15 bases between. The CDR3 region is CASSLRGERASTDTQYF. The CDR3 nucleotides read TGTGCCAGCAGTTTACGAGGGGAGCGAGCTAGCACAGATACGCAGTATTTT.

This clonotype occurred many times. This chain connects TRBV7-9 to TRBJ2-5; D gene unclear. The CDR3 loop spans 13 amino acids. V lost 3 bases to trimming and J lost 5 bases, with 10 bases between them. Germline assignment: CDR1 SEHNR and CDR2 FQNEAQ (reference sequence). The CDR3 reads CASSLAAMETQYF. The CDR3 DNA is TGTGCCAGCAGCTTGGCGGCGATGGAGACCCAGTACTTC.

The sample holds many counts of this clonotype. The chain links TRBV11-3 to TRBJ2-1, with D uncertain. V gave up 5 bases and J gave up 7 bases, with 15 bases separating them. This CDR3 is 14 amino acids long. The germline CDR1 and CDR2 sequences are SGHNT and YENEEA. For the CDR3, the DNA is TGTGCCAGCAGCCCCTTATCGAAGGAAAATGAGCAGTTCTTC. Amino acids: CASSPLSKENEQFF.

This clonotype has ten or more counts. This chain links TRBV7-9 with TRBJ2-2; D not certain. The V end lost 1 base, the J end lost 4 bases, and 7 bases lay between the germline ends. The germline CDR1 and CDR2 sequences are SEHNR and FQNEAQ (reference sequence). The CDR3 length is 14 residues. The CDR3 is CASSLVGLTGELFF. CDR3 bases: TGTGCCAGCAGCTTAGTGGGCCTCACCGGGGAGCTGTTTTTT.

At least ten counts were recorded for this clonotype. The chain carries TRBV12-3 or TRBV12-4 and TRBJ1-6; D remains ambiguous. The CDR3 contains 15 residues. Trimming removed 5 bases at V and 0 bases at J, with 8 bases between. In nucleotides, the CDR3 is TGTGCCAGCAGTCCCCGTAACTCCTATAATTCACCCCTCCACTTT. Translated: CASSPRNSYNSPLHF.

This clonotype occurred many times. The chain employs TRBV2 and TRBJ1-2; D call uncertain. Trimming took off 3 bases at V and 3 bases at J, with 8 bases between the two ends. The CDR3 has 13 amino acids. Germline V gene lookup returns CDR1 SNHLY and CDR2 FYNNEI. CDR3 residues: CASSDARHYGYTF. The CDR3 DNA reads TGTGCCAGCAGTGACGCGCGCCACTATGGCTACACCTTC.

This clonotype was observed many times. V gene TRBV29-1 combines with J gene TRBJ2-7, with 7 positions matching TRBD2. The germline gives CDR1 SQVTM, CDR2 ANQGSEA. The CDR3 is 14 amino acids. Trimming at V came to 4 bases and at J to 0 bases, leaving 6 bases not matched to a gene. CDR3 sequence reads: CSVVPSGSSYEQYF. CDR3 DNA: TGCAGCGTTGTCCCTAGCGGAAGCTCCTACGAGCAGTACTTC.

This clonotype has at least ten counts. The chain couples TRBV7-2 to TRBJ2-3; 13 bases line up with TRBD2. The V gene end was trimmed by 3 bases and the J gene end by 4 bases; junction bases not matched to a gene: 1. Germline V gene sequence: CDR1 SGHTA, CDR2 FQGNSA. The CDR3 is 15 residues long. CDR3 DNA sequence: TGTGCCAGCAGCTTTACTAGCGGGGGGGCAGATACGCAGTATTTT. Translating gives CASSFTSGGADTQYF.

This chain connects TRBV18 to TRBJ1-1; 7 nucleotides agree with TRBD1. The V segment lost 2 bases and the J segment 3 bases; nucleotides outside the gene matches: 15. Germline-derived CDR1 and CDR2 are KGHSH and LQKENI. The CDR3 extends over 18 amino acids. As DNA, the CDR3 is TGTGCCAGCTCACCATTGGGACGACAGGGCACCAGGGACACTGAAGCTTTCTTT. Its protein is CASSPLGRQGTRDTEAFF. Full variable domain (rest looked up from reference TRBV18 and TRBJ1-1): NAGVMQNPRHLVRRRGQEARLRCSPMKGHSHVYWYRQLPEEGLKFMVYLQKENIIDESGMPKERFSAEFPKEGPSILRIQQVVRGDSAAYFCASSPLGRQGTRDTEAFFGQGTRLTVV.

On this clonotype: This may arise from a read error, as a much more abundant clone is one base away. This chain uses TRBV2 with TRBJ2-4; 8 nucleotides line up with TRBD1. Germline V gene data show CDR1 as SNHLY and CDR2 as FYNNEI. V shed 6 bases and J 1 base; nucleotides not matched to a gene: 2. This CDR3 is built from 14 residues. DNA of the CDR3: TGTGCCAGCAGGAGACAGGGGGCCAAAAACATTCAGTACTTC. The encoded protein is CASRRQGAKNIQYF.

This clonotype was observed at least ten times. CDR3 loop: CASSPDRESGETQYF. The CDR3 nucleotides are TGCGCCAGCAGCCCCGACAGGGAATCAGGAGAGACCCAGTACTTC. V usage is TRBV4-1 and J usage is TRBJ2-5; TRBD1 agrees at 7 bases. From germline, CDR1 is MGHRA and CDR2 YSYEKL. The CDR3 contains 15 residues. After removal of 4 bases from V and 4 bases from J, the junction contained 9 bases not matched to a gene.

V is TRBV20-1 and J is TRBJ2-7; 9 bases map to TRBD1. The CDR3 totals 14 residues. V trimming: 5 bases; J trimming: 7 bases; junction bases outside the gene matches: 12. CDR1 is DFQATT, CDR2 SNEGSKA, per germline (reference sequence). In nucleotides, the CDR3 is TGCAGTGCTGAAACCGGGACAGGGTGGGGGGAGCAGTACTTC. This translates into CSAETGTGWGEQYF.

This clonotype was seen ten or more times. This CDR3 is CASSLGQGAWEQYF. As DNA, the CDR3 is TGTGCCAGCAGTTTAGGACAGGGGGCGTGGGAGCAGTACTTC. The chain links TRBV12-3 or TRBV12-4 to TRBJ2-7; TRBD1 matches 10 bases. The trim removed 1 base at V and 7 bases at J, leaving 4 bases unmatched. The CDR3 length is 14 residues.

This clonotype showed up many times. The genes are TRBV20-1 and TRBJ2-2; unclear D gene. The ends were cut back, 7 bases at V and 0 bases at J, with 15 bases in the middle. The germline gives CDR1 DFQATT, CDR2 SNEGSKA (reference sequence). The CDR3 extends over 15 amino acids. CDR3 region: CSVEAYRSNTGELFF. The DNA of the CDR3 is TGCAGTGTCGAAGCCTACCGATCGAACACCGGGGAGCTGTTTTTT.

The chain couples TRBV2 to TRBJ2-1; 10 bases are shared with TRBD1. Germline V CDR1 and CDR2: SNHLY, FYNNEI. J lost 0 bases, V lost 11 bases, and 7 bases had no gene match. This CDR3 region has 15 residues. CDR3 coding DNA: TGTGCCGTAGACAGGGGGCCGAGCTCCTACAATGAGCAGTTCTTC. As protein: CAVDRGPSSYNEQFF. Using reference TRBV2 and TRBJ2-1 for the parts outside the CDR3, the full variable domain is EPEVTQTPSHQVTQMGQEVILRCVPISNHLYFYWYRQILGQKVEFLVSFYNNEISEKSEIFDDQFSVERPDGSNFTLKIRSTKLEDSAMYFCAVDRGPSSYNEQFFGPGTRLTVL.

This clonotype was detected many times. The genes are TRBV12-3 or TRBV12-4 and TRBJ1-6; maybe TRBD1 (5 bases). The CDR3 covers 14 residues. The V end was cut by 3 bases, the J end by 10 bases, with 13 bases between. The CDR3 coding sequence is TGTGCCAGCAGTTTTAGGGGACGGGAATCACCCCTCCACTTT. Translating it yields CASSFRGRESPLHF.

This clonotype occurred many times. The rearrangement uses TRBV3-1 and TRBJ1-2, with 7 nucleotides matching TRBD1. Trimming at V came to 1 base and at J to 8 bases, leaving 7 bases not matched to a gene. Germline CDR1 is LGHDT and CDR2 is YNNKEL (reference sequence). The CDR3 spans 14 residues. CDR3 region: CASSQAGGSRGYTF. In nucleotides, the CDR3 is TGTGCCAGCAGCCAAGCAGGGGGGTCCAGAGGCTACACCTTC.